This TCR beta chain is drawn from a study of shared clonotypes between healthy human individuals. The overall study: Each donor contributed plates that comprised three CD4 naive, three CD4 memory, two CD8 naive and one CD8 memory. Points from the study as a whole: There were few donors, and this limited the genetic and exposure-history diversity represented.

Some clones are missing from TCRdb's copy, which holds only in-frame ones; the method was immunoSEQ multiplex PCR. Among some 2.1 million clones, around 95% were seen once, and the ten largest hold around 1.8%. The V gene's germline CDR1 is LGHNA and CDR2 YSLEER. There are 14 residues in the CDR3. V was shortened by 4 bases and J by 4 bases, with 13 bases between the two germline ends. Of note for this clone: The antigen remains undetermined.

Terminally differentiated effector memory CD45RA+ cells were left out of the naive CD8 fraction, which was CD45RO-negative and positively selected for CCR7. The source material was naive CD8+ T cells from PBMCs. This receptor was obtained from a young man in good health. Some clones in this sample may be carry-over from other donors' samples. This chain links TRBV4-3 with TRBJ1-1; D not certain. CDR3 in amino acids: CASSPDTPGTEAFF. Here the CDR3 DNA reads TGCGCCAGCAGCCCCGACACTCCGGGCACTGAAGCTTTCTTT.